What follows are 3 T cell receptor beta chains derived from one specimen sequenced in a study of blood T cell repertoires in COVID-19 (dated by TCRdb to the early 2020s). Receptor libraries were prepared by the immunoSEQ multiplex PCR assay. In its TCRdb copy, this immuneACCESS table keeps in-frame sequences only and misses some clones. Where compared with another copy, unresolved V genes explain less than half of these, and the others have no known cause. Within this sample are about 210,000 clones, with approximately 83% of them counted one time only. Roughly 2.6% of the sample is taken by the ten largest. Sequenced: peripheral blood. The receptor set was obtained from a woman in her 40s with active or convalescent COVID-19.

This sequence joins TRBV27 and TRBJ1-1, with 8 bases that match TRBD1. The CDR3 has 14 residues. CDR1 is MNHEY and CDR2 is SMNVEV in the germline V gene (reference sequence). V lost 5 bases and J lost 5; bases outside the gene matches: 7. The DNA for the CDR3 is TGTGCCAGCAGTCACGGACAGGGTCGGACTGAAGCTTTCTTT. It yields the protein CASSHGQGRTEAFF.

The rearrangement uses TRBV18 and TRBJ1-3, with TRBD1 identical over 7 bases. There are 16 residues in the CDR3. Germline CDR1 KGHSH, CDR2 LQKENI. Unmatched junction bases numbered 8, after V lost 6 bases and J lost 0 bases. For the CDR3, the DNA is TGTGCCAGCTCGCGGGACAGCGCCGACTCTGGAAACACCATATATTTT. This encodes CASSRDSADSGNTIYF.

This clone was seen a single time. The V gene is TRBV28, the J gene TRBJ1-2; D possibly corresponds to TRBD1 (6 bases). Germline V gives CDR1 MDHEN, CDR2 SYDVKM. Trimming stripped 2 bases from V and 4 bases from J, with 14 bases between. The CDR3 is 15 amino acids. CDR3: CASSLRGRESYGYTF. CDR3 bases: TGTGCCAGCAGTTTAAGGGGGAGGGAGTCCTATGGCTACACCTTC.